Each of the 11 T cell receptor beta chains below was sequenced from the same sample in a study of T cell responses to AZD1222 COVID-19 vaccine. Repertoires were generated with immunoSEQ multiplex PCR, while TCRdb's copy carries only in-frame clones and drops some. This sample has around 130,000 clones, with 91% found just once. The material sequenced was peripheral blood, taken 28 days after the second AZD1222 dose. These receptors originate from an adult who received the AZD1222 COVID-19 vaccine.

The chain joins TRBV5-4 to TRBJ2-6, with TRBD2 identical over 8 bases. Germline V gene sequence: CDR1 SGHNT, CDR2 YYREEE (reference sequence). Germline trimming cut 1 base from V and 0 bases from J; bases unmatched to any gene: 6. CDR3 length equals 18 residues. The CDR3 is CASSLRLTSVSGANVLTF. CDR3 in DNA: TGTGCCAGCAGCTTGCGATTGACTAGCGTCTCTGGGGCCAACGTCCTGACTTTC. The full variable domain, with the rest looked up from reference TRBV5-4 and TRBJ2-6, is ETGVTQSPTHLIKTRGQQVTLRCSSQSGHNTVSWYQQALGQGPQFIFQYYREEENGRGNFPPRFSGLQFPNYSSELNVNALELDDSALYLCASSLRLTSVSGANVLTFGAGSRLTVL.

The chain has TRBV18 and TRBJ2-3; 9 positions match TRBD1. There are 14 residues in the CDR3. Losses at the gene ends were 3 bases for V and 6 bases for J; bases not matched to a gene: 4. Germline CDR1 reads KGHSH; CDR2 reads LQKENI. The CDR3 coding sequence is TGTGCCAGCTCACCCGGGACAGGGACCGATACGCAGTATTTT. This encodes CASSPGTGTDTQYF.

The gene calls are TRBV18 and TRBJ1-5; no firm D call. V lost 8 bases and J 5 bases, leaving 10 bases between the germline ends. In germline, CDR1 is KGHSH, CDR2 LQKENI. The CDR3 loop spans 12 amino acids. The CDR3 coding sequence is TGTGCCAGCAGGGCGCCAGATCAGCCCCAGCATTTT. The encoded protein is CASRAPDQPQHF.

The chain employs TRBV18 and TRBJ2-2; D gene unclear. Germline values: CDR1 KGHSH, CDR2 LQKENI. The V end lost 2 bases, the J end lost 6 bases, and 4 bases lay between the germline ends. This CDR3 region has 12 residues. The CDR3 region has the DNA TGTGCCAGCTCACCAGGGGCCGGGGAGCTGTTTTTT. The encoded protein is CASSPGAGELFF.

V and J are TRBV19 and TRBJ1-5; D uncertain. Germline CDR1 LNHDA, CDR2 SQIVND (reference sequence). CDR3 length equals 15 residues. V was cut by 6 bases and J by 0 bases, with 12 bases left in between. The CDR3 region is CASSHHGDSNQPQHF. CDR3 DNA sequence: TGTGCCAGTAGCCACCACGGGGATAGCAATCAGCCCCAGCATTTT.

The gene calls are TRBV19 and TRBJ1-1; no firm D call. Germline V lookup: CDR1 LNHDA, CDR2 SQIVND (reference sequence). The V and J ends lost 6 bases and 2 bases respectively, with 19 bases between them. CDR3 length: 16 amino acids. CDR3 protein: CASRRTLPDGNTEAFF. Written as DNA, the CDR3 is TGTGCCAGTAGGAGGACTCTCCCGGACGGAAACACTGAAGCTTTCTTT.

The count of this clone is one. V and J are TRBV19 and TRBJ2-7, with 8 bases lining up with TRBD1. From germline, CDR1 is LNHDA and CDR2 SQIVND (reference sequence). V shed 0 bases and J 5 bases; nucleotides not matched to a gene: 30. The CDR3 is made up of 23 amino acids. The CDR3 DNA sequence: TGTGCCAGTAGTATAGAGGGGGGTGACAGGGGACTGGGTACAAGTAGATATTCGGACGAGCAGTACGTC. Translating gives CASSIEGGDRGLGTSRYSDEQYV.

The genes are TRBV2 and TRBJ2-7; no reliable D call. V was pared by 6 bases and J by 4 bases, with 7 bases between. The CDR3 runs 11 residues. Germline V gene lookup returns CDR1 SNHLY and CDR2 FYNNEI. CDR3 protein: CASSLQYEQYF. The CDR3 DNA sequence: TGTGCCAGCAGCCTTCAGTACGAGCAGTACTTC.

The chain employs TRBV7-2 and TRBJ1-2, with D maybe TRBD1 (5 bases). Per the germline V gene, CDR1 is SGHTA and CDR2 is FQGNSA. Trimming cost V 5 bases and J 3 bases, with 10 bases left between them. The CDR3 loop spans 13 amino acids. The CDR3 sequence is CASSKDSDYGYTF. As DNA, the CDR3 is TGTGCCAGCAGCAAAGACAGTGACTATGGCTACACCTTC.

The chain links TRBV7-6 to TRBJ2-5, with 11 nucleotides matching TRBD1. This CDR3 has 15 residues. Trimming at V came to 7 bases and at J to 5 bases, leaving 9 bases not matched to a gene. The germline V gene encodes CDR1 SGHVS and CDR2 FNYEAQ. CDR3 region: CASTGRTGGVETQYF. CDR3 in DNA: TGTGCCAGCACCGGAAGGACAGGGGGCGTTGAGACCCAGTACTTC.

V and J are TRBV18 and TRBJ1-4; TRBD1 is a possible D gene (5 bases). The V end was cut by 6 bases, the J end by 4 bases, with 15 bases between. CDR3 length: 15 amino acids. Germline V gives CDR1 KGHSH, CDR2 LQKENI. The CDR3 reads CASSPRGADNEKLFF. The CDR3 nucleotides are TGTGCCAGCTCCCCCCGCGGGGCGGATAATGAAAAACTGTTTTTT.